The 6 T cell receptor beta chains listed next were all sequenced from one sample in a study of cytomegalovirus exposure and HLA in healthy donors. PCR involved 60 Vbeta and 13 Jbeta primers. Assay: immunoSEQ multiplex PCR; the TCRdb copy retains only in-frame clones and omits some. Of approximately 180,000 clones detected, about 80% appear once; the ten largest clones hold about 7%. Sequencing used PBMCs. Every receptor here comes from a man in his thirties or forties in good health and CMV-seropositive.

V usage is TRBV15 and J usage is TRBJ1-1; D is ambiguous. The CDR3 has 13 residues. CDR1 and CDR2 from the germline V gene are LNHNV and YYDKDF (reference sequence). Between the trimmed V and J ends, which lost 0 bases and 0 bases, there was a span of 2 bases. In DNA, the CDR3 is TGTGCCACCAGCAGAGACTTGAACACTGAAGCTTTCTTT. It translates to CATSRDLNTEAFF.

The chain is built from TRBV2 and TRBJ2-1, with 7 bases aligning to TRBD2. J gave up 8 bases and V 7 bases, and 8 bases lay outside the gene matches. CDR1 SNHLY and CDR2 FYNNEI come from the germline V gene. The CDR3 spans 13 residues. For the CDR3, the DNA is TGTGCCAGCATGGGGGAGGGTGCCTATGAGCAGTTCTTC. It is translated as CASMGEGAYEQFF.

The chain couples TRBV5-1 to TRBJ1-6; no clear D gene. Germline V CDR1 and CDR2: SGHRS, YFSETQ. This CDR3 has 15 residues. Trimming cost V 3 bases and J 5 bases, with 12 bases left between them. The CDR3 sequence: CASSSSRYNNSPLHF. The CDR3 DNA reads TGCGCCAGCAGCTCGTCACGCTATAATAATTCACCCCTCCACTTT.

The chain combines TRBV27 with TRBJ2-1; 8 positions agree with TRBD2. The CDR3 covers 16 residues. J gave up 3 bases and V 5 bases, and 9 bases lay outside the gene matches. The germline V gene encodes CDR1 MNHEY and CDR2 SMNVEV (reference sequence). The DNA for the CDR3 is TGTGCCAGCAGTCCGGCCGGGACTAGTGGCTACAATGAGCAGTTCTTC. Its protein product is CASSPAGTSGYNEQFF.

The chain is built from TRBV27 and TRBJ1-6; 7 positions match TRBD1. This CDR3 is 15 amino acids long. With V trimmed by 6 bases and J by 9 bases, 11 bases remained unmatched. Per the germline V gene, CDR1 is MNHEY and CDR2 is SMNVEV (reference sequence). The CDR3 region is CASRAWDSLGSPLHF. The CDR3 region has the DNA TGTGCCAGCAGAGCCTGGGACAGCCTTGGTTCACCCCTCCACTTT.

The chain is built from TRBV7-2 and TRBJ2-1; 9 bases fit TRBD2. J lost 2 bases, V lost 3 bases, and 2 bases had no gene match. Germline lookup yields CDR1 SGHTA and CDR2 FQGNSA. The CDR3 is 15 amino acids. The CDR3 sequence: CASSLLAGTYNEQFF. In nucleotides, the CDR3 is TGTGCCAGCAGCTTGCTAGCGGGGACCTACAATGAGCAGTTCTTC. Using reference TRBV7-2 and TRBJ2-1 for the parts outside the CDR3, the full variable domain is GAGVSQSPSNKVTEKGKDVELRCDPISGHTALYWYRQSLGQGLEFLIYFQGNSAPDKSGLPSDRFSAERTGGSVSTLTIQRTQQEDSAVYLCASSLLAGTYNEQFFGPGTRLTVL.